The next 4 T cell receptor beta chains were all read from a single sample in a study of T cells after yellow fever vaccination. One entry per CDR3 protein, called by TCRdb with MiXCR from the 5' RACE reads. Here the sample spans a few hundred thousand distinct CDR3 sequences, 6.9% being singletons. The sequencing here drew on CD4+ T cells sorted from PBMCs, taken 15 days after the yellow fever booster vaccination. The receptors here all came from a man younger than 45 who received the YFV17D yellow fever vaccine.

The sample holds many counts of this clonotype. The chain carries TRBV18 and TRBJ2-1, with unresolved D. This CDR3 region has 14 residues. Between the trimmed V and J ends, which lost 3 bases and 5 bases, there was a span of 11 bases. Germline-derived CDR1 and CDR2 are KGHSH and LQKENI. CDR3 protein: CASSPDQTNNEQFF. CDR3 in DNA: TGTGCCAGCTCACCCGACCAAACAAACAATGAGCAGTTCTTC.

In DNA, the CDR3 is TGTGCCAGCAGCCAAGATACAGCGGGCTCCTACGAGCAGTACTTC. This sequence encodes CASSQDTAGSYEQYF. The gene calls are TRBV4-2 and TRBJ2-7, with D tentatively TRBD2 (6 bases). Deletions cut 0 bases from V and 0 bases from J, with 9 bases between. CDR3 length: 15 amino acids. Germline lookup yields CDR1 LGHNA and CDR2 YNFKEQ.

This clonotype was seen a handful of times. The chain joins TRBV9 to TRBJ2-3; 7 bases are a match to TRBD2. The CDR3 has 16 residues. The V segment lost 2 bases and the J segment 8 bases; nucleotides outside the gene matches: 14. Germline V gives CDR1 SGDLS, CDR2 YYNGEE. CDR3 in DNA: TGTGCCAGCAGCGTTAGTGGGAGGGCCGCCGATGGTACGCAGTATTTT. Its translation is CASSVSGRAADGTQYF.

This clonotype showed up many times. The chain joins TRBV24-1 to TRBJ2-7; perhaps TRBD1 as D (6 bases). Germline V gene data show CDR1 as KGHDR and CDR2 as SFDVKD. The CDR3 length is 13 residues. Trimming cost V 10 bases and J 2 bases, with 14 bases left between them. The CDR3 DNA sequence: TGTGCCACGAGTAGGTCAGGGGCCTACGAGCAGTACTTC. This translates into CATSRSGAYEQYF.